This TCR beta chain stems from a study of cytotoxic CD8 clonotypes in ibrutinib-treated CLL. Study details: The patient breakdown showed fewer than 12 relapsed/refractory and around 16 treatment-naive cases, with under 18 IGHV unmutated. Partial response occurred in roughly 25 patients and complete response in 2; at median approximately 68 months, approximately 15 remained remitted and about twelve progressed.

Overall study findings and caveats: Clonality rose at ibrutinib response and fell back toward baseline at progression.

Worth noting for this clone: Its target is unknown.

With V trimmed by 4 bases and J by 4 bases, 10 bases remained unmatched. The CDR3 consists of 16 residues. Looked up from germline, CDR1 is SGDLS and CDR2 is YYNGEE. Depth targeted 1 in 200,000 to 1 in 1 million T cells, averaging 10x coverage per clonotype. Here immunoSEQ multiplex PCR was the method, and the copy in TCRdb shows in-frame clones only, minus some. The sample holds fewer than 400,000 clones, roughly two thirds seen once. V and J are TRBV9 and TRBJ2-1; 8 nucleotides align to TRBD1. The clonotype was recovered from a human donor with chronic lymphocytic leukemia. Sequences were derived from PBMCs, sampled after 36 months of ibrutinib treatment. The CDR3 DNA reads TGTGCCAGCAGCACCCGACAGGGGATACCTTACAATGAGCAGTTCTTC. This translates into CASSTRQGIPYNEQFF.